Below, 25 T cell receptor beta chains from the same sample are listed, as sequenced in a study of T-cell memory formation after mild COVID-19. A single record per CDR3 protein comes from TCRdb applying MiXCR to the 5' RACE reads. Of under 250,000 distinct CDR3 sequences in the sample, around 25% were seen once. Sequenced material: PBMCs or a T cell subset sorted from them (not recorded which). Receptor source: an adult woman who had mild COVID-19 (a few samples of this study predate the infection). Cell type and time point are not known.

In this sample, this clonotype turned up a few times. In DNA, the CDR3 is TGTGCCAGCAGCACAGGGTCAGTAAATTCACCCCTCCACTTT. The encoded protein is CASSTGSVNSPLHF. This rearrangement joins TRBV7-3 to TRBJ1-6; D might be TRBD1 (6 bases). Trimming removed 5 bases from V and 7 bases from J, with 12 bases in between. Germline V lookup: CDR1 SGHTA, CDR2 FQGTGA. This CDR3 has 14 residues.

This rearrangement joins TRBV7-9 to TRBJ1-1; D is unclear. CDR3 length: 13 residues. Germline CDR1 is SEHNR and CDR2 is FQNEAQ (reference sequence). The germline V and J ends were trimmed by 5 bases and 6 bases, with 13 bases remaining between them. The CDR3 sequence is CASSLSTLPEAFF. The CDR3 DNA sequence: TGTGCCAGCAGCCTGTCCACTCTCCCTGAAGCTTTCTTT.

This clonotype occurred a few times. The V gene is TRBV20-1, the J gene TRBJ2-3; TRBD2 agrees at 9 bases. The germline CDR1 and CDR2 sequences are DFQATT and SNEGSKA (reference sequence). CDR3 length equals 15 residues. V shed 0 bases and J 5 bases; nucleotides not matched to a gene: 6. The CDR3 loop reads CSARDPAGGQDTQYF. CDR3 DNA sequence: TGCAGTGCTAGAGATCCGGCGGGGGGGCAAGATACGCAGTATTTT.

The chain joins TRBV6-1 to TRBJ2-5, with 11 bases fitting TRBD2. The CDR3 consists of 16 residues. CDR1 and CDR2 from the germline V gene are MNHNS and SASEGT. V trimming: 4 bases; J trimming: 4 bases; junction bases outside the gene matches: 8. Here the CDR3 DNA reads TGTGCCAGCAGTGGCGCGGGACTAGCGGCGGGAGAGACCCAGTACTTC. It yields the protein CASSGAGLAAGETQYF.

This clonotype was counted between two and nine times. The chain employs TRBV6-5 and TRBJ2-2; 8 nucleotides line up with TRBD1. This CDR3 spans 15 amino acids. Germline values: CDR1 MNHEY, CDR2 SVGAGI. V was pared by 10 bases and J by 1 base, with 8 bases of the junction left unmatched. The CDR3 loop is CAIAPGTGNTGELFF. The CDR3 coding sequence is TGTGCCATCGCGCCCGGGACAGGGAACACCGGGGAGCTGTTTTTT.

The chain couples TRBV5-1 to TRBJ1-1; the match to TRBD1 covers 7 bases. The ends lost 4 bases at V and 0 bases at J; junction bases unmatched: 12. The CDR3 consists of 17 residues. Germline CDR1 reads SGHRS; CDR2 reads YFSETQ. In DNA, the CDR3 is TGCGCCAGCAGCCAGACAGCGGGACAGCTCATGAACACTGAAGCTTTCTTT. Its translation: CASSQTAGQLMNTEAFF.

The genes are TRBV7-2 and TRBJ1-1; D gene unclear. V lost 2 bases to trimming and J lost 1 base, with 14 bases between them. This CDR3 is built from 16 residues. Germline values: CDR1 SGHTA, CDR2 FQGNSA. DNA of the CDR3: TGTGCCAGCAGCTTACCCGGATCGGGGAGGAACACTGAAGCTTTCTTT. Its protein product is CASSLPGSGRNTEAFF. The variable domain in full, with the rest retrieved from reference TRBV7-2 and TRBJ1-1, is GAGVSQSPSNKVTEKGKDVELRCDPISGHTALYWYRQSLGQGLEFLIYFQGNSAPDKSGLPSDRFSAERTGGSVSTLTIQRTQQEDSAVYLCASSLPGSGRNTEAFFGQGTRLTVV.

V gene TRBV20-1 combines with J gene TRBJ1-2; perhaps TRBD1 as D (5 bases). There are 14 residues in the CDR3. The germline CDR1 and CDR2 sequences are DFQATT and SNEGSKA (reference sequence). Trimming shortened V by 1 base and J by 5 bases, and 14 bases separated the two germline ends. The CDR3 bases are TGCAGTGCTAGAGTTGAGGGGAGGTATTATGGCTACACCTTC. It encodes CSARVEGRYYGYTF.

The V and J genes are TRBV6-5 and TRBJ2-7; TRBD1 matches 9 bases. The CDR3 spans 14 residues. Germline CDR1 and CDR2: MNHEY and SVGAGI. V lost 1 base and J lost 4; bases outside the gene matches: 2. The CDR3 here is CASSYLQGAYEQYF. The CDR3 DNA reads as TGTGCCAGCAGTTACTTACAGGGGGCGTACGAGCAGTACTTC.

The CDR3 is CATSRPGTGGTETQYF. The CDR3 nucleotides read TGTGCCACCAGCAGACCGGGGACAGGGGGTACGGAGACCCAGTACTTC. The gene calls are TRBV15 and TRBJ2-5; 11 bases line up with TRBD1. Germline loops: CDR1 LNHNV, CDR2 YYDKDF (reference sequence). V lost 2 bases, J lost 5 bases, and 7 bases stayed unmatched. This CDR3 has 16 amino acids.

This clonotype was counted only a few times. V and J are TRBV12-3 or TRBV12-4 and TRBJ2-3; D is tentatively TRBD1 or TRBD2 (5 bases each). The germline V and J ends were trimmed by 5 bases and 3 bases, with 12 bases remaining between them. This CDR3 has 14 amino acids. The CDR3 DNA sequence: TGTGCCAGCAGTCCGTGGGGCGGGACAGATACGCAGTATTTT. It specifies CASSPWGGTDTQYF.

This clonotype has a count of ten or more. V and J are TRBV5-5 and TRBJ2-1; 7 bases match TRBD2. Looked up from germline, CDR1 is SGHKS and CDR2 is YYEKEE (reference sequence). Germline trimming cut 4 bases from V and 2 bases from J; bases unmatched to any gene: 3. The CDR3 length is 14 residues. The DNA for the CDR3 is TGTGCCAGCAGCGTCAGCGGGGCCTACAATGAGCAGTTCTTC. Its translation is CASSVSGAYNEQFF. The full variable domain, completed using reference TRBV5-5 and TRBJ2-1, is DAGVTQSPTHLIKTRGQQVTLRCSPISGHKSVSWYQQVLGQGPQFIFQYYEKEERGRGNFPDRFSARQFPNYSSELNVNALLLGDSALYLCASSVSGAYNEQFFGPGTRLTVL.

The chain has TRBV7-9 and TRBJ2-7; D possibly corresponds to TRBD1 (5 bases). Germline V gene lookup returns CDR1 SEHNR and CDR2 FQNEAQ (reference sequence). The V end lost 2 bases, the J end lost 0 bases, and 14 bases lay between the germline ends. This CDR3 has 16 amino acids. CDR3: CASSLYGHDNSYEQYF. CDR3 sequence (DNA): TGTGCCAGCAGCTTATACGGACACGATAACTCCTACGAGCAGTACTTC.

DNA of the CDR3: TGTGCCAGCCGGACAGGCGAAAACACTGAAGCTTTCTTT. Its translation is CASRTGENTEAFF. The rearrangement links TRBV9 to TRBJ1-1; the match to TRBD1 covers 7 bases. Germline V gene sequence: CDR1 SGDLS, CDR2 YYNGEE. This CDR3 spans 13 amino acids. V dropped 7 bases and J dropped 2; count of bases not matched to a gene: 5.

This clonotype has more than one count but fewer than ten. V gene TRBV5-1 combines with J gene TRBJ1-1; 11 nucleotides match TRBD1. Per germline, CDR1 SGHRS and CDR2 YFSETQ. The length of the CDR3 is 20 residues. J lost 0 bases, V lost 4 bases, and 17 bases had no gene match. CDR3 region: CASSPRTGGPEFNLNTEAFF. In DNA form, the CDR3 reads TGCGCCAGCAGCCCCAGGACAGGGGGCCCGGAGTTTAATTTGAACACTGAAGCTTTCTTT.

The rearrangement uses TRBV9 and TRBJ2-1; D may be TRBD1 or TRBD2 (7 bases each). The V end was cut by 4 bases, the J end by 8 bases, with 22 bases between. The CDR3 has 16 amino acids. Germline-derived CDR1 and CDR2 are SGDLS and YYNGEE. The DNA of the CDR3 is TGTGCCAGCAGCCCATCAGGGGGGGCGCAGGTATATGAGCAGTTCTTC. Its translation is CASSPSGGAQVYEQFF.

This rearrangement joins TRBV29-1 to TRBJ2-1, with a possible D match to TRBD1 (6 bases). The V and J ends lost 7 bases and 1 base respectively, with 17 bases between them. CDR3 length: 15 amino acids. The V gene's germline CDR1 is SQVTM and CDR2 ANQGSEA. The CDR3 protein is CSAAVGTSSYNEQFF. In DNA, the CDR3 is TGCAGCGCCGCGGTGGGGACATCGTCCTACAATGAGCAGTTCTTC.

This clonotype was seen a few times. The gene calls are TRBV20-1 and TRBJ2-1, with D possibly TRBD2 on 5 matching bases. V shed 1 base and J shed 0 bases, with 7 bases lying between them. The CDR3 contains 14 residues. Germline V gene lookup returns CDR1 DFQATT and CDR2 SNEGSKA (reference sequence). This chain's CDR3 is CSARAGNSYNEQFF. CDR3 bases: TGCAGTGCTAGAGCGGGAAACTCCTACAATGAGCAGTTCTTC.

In its sample, this clonotype was seen many times. J is TRBJ2-7 and V is TRBV6-1; D is unresolved. V was pared by 8 bases and J by 3 bases, with 8 bases between. CDR3 length equals 11 residues. Germline lookup yields CDR1 MNHNS and CDR2 SASEGT. The CDR3 reads CASRAVYEQYF. The CDR3 bases are TGTGCCAGCCGGGCTGTCTACGAGCAGTACTTC.

This clonotype was detected a few times. The chain links TRBV29-1 to TRBJ2-3, with TRBD2 identical over 9 bases. This CDR3 contains 16 residues. Germline trimming cut 6 bases from V and 3 bases from J; bases unmatched to any gene: 13. Germline V gene data show CDR1 as SQVTM and CDR2 as ANQGSEA. CDR3 nucleotide sequence: TGCAGCGTAATTCCCTTAGCGGGAGTGGGGACAGATACGCAGTATTTT. This encodes CSVIPLAGVGTDTQYF.

The chain recombines TRBV9 with TRBJ2-1; TRBD2 agrees at 8 bases. Germline CDR1 and CDR2: SGDLS and YYNGEE. This CDR3 region has 16 residues. V gave up 2 bases and J gave up 0 bases; unmatched junction bases: 4. The CDR3 region has the DNA TGTGCCAGCAGCGTCGGGGGGGAGAGCTCCTACAATGAGCAGTTCTTC. This sequence encodes CASSVGGESSYNEQFF. Complete variable domain (other parts from reference TRBV9 and TRBJ2-1): DSGVTQTPKHLITATGQRVTLRCSPRSGDLSVYWYQQSLDQGLQFLIQYYNGEERAKGNILERFSAQQFPDLHSELNLSSLELGDSALYFCASSVGGESSYNEQFFGPGTRLTVL.

There are a few counts of this clonotype. The chain uses TRBV4-1 and TRBJ2-7; D remains unclear. Germline lookup yields CDR1 MGHRA and CDR2 YSYEKL. Deletions cut 4 bases from V and 7 bases from J, with 14 bases between. The CDR3 extends over 13 amino acids. Written as DNA, the CDR3 is TGCGCCAGCAGCCGCGCACTCGACACGGAGCAGTACTTC. Protein: CASSRALDTEQYF.

The table lists this clonotype with a few counts. V and J are TRBV5-5 and TRBJ2-7, with D possibly being TRBD2 (5 bases). The germline gives CDR1 SGHKS, CDR2 YYEKEE (reference sequence). CDR3 length: 16 residues. Trimming took off 0 bases at V and 0 bases at J, with 13 bases between the two ends. The CDR3 DNA follows: TGTGCCAGCAGCTTGGGTTGGGAGTCCCACTCCTACGAGCAGTACTTC. Its protein is CASSLGWESHSYEQYF.

The chain uses TRBV2 and TRBJ2-7; D gene uncertain. In germline, CDR1 is SNHLY, CDR2 FYNNEI. V was cut by 1 base and J by 0 bases, with 7 bases left in between. The CDR3 totals 14 residues. The CDR3 is CASSEVRSSYEQYF. The CDR3, as DNA: TGTGCCAGCAGTGAAGTCAGGAGCTCCTACGAGCAGTACTTC.

The chain combines TRBV7-2 with TRBJ1-5; D gene ambiguous. The CDR3 length is 15 residues. The ends were cut back, 5 bases at V and 2 bases at J, with 13 bases in the middle. In germline, CDR1 is SGHTA, CDR2 FQGNSA. DNA of the CDR3: TGTGCCAGCAGCACCGTAGCGGGCGGCAATCAGCCCCAGCATTTT. Protein product: CASSTVAGGNQPQHF.